The 9 T cell receptor beta chains below were found in one sample sequenced in a study of blood T cell repertoires in COVID-19. This table comes from immunoSEQ multiplex PCR, and its TCRdb copy is limited to in-frame clones, with some not included. The sample yields about 18,000 clones, over 75% seen once. Sequenced material: peripheral blood. These receptors were obtained from a man between 65 and 85 years old with COVID-19, enrolled during active disease.

The chain carries TRBV5-1 and TRBJ1-6; D unresolved. Germline V lookup: CDR1 SGHRS, CDR2 YFSETQ. The ends were cut back, 5 bases at V and 6 bases at J, with 15 bases in the middle. The CDR3 is made up of 15 amino acids. CDR3 bases: TGCGCCAGCAGGGACGGGGTCGTCTCTAATTCACCCCTCCACTTT. The encoded protein is CASRDGVVSNSPLHF.

CDR3 nucleotide sequence: TGTGCCAGCAGCCTCAAGGGGACAGGGGGCGGAAGGAACTATGGCTACACCTTC. Its translation: CASSLKGTGGGRNYGYTF. The genes are TRBV7-9 and TRBJ1-2; 12 bases line up with TRBD1. Germline CDR1 reads SEHNR; CDR2 reads FQNEAQ (reference sequence). V lost 5 bases, J lost 2 bases, and 12 bases stayed unmatched. This CDR3 has 18 residues.

This clone was observed a single time. This chain uses TRBV9 with TRBJ2-5; TRBD2 agrees at 11 bases. With 0 bases clipped from V and 0 bases from J, the junction kept 1 base outside the gene matches. The CDR3 is made up of 16 amino acids. The germline V gene encodes CDR1 SGDLS and CDR2 YYNGEE. For the CDR3, the DNA is TGTGCCAGCAGCGTAGGGACTAGCGGGTACCAAGAGACCCAGTACTTC. This codes for CASSVGTSGYQETQYF.

This clone was observed a handful of times. V is TRBV12-3 or TRBV12-4 and J is TRBJ1-2, with D unclear. The CDR3 is 11 residues long. V gave up 3 bases and J gave up 6 bases, with 5 bases separating them. The CDR3 loop reads CASSFSDGYTF. The CDR3 DNA reads TGTGCCAGCAGTTTTTCCGATGGCTACACCTTC.

The chain links TRBV24-1 to TRBJ1-1; 7 nucleotides agree with TRBD1. Germline CDR1 is KGHDR and CDR2 is SFDVKD. V lost 7 bases and J lost 1; bases outside the gene matches: 8. The CDR3 sequence is 15 residues long. The CDR3 is CATRPRRGQNTEAFF. CDR3 sequence (DNA): TGTGCCACCAGGCCGAGGAGGGGGCAGAACACTGAAGCTTTCTTT.

This clone was found once. The chain joins TRBV12-5 to TRBJ1-5; 7 nucleotides align to TRBD1. Trimming removed 6 bases from V and 2 bases from J; junction bases left unmatched: 4. The CDR3 is made up of 14 amino acids. The germline gives CDR1 LGHNT, CDR2 FRNRAP. The CDR3 nucleotides are TGTGCTAGTGGGCCTACAGGGGGCAATCAGCCCCAGCATTTT. This codes for CASGPTGGNQPQHF.

This chain uses TRBV27 with TRBJ2-3; 10 bases map to TRBD2. Germline CDR1 is MNHEY and CDR2 is SMNVEV (reference sequence). The CDR3 has 20 amino acids. Trimming cost V 0 bases and J 4 bases; bases outside gene matches: 16. The CDR3 DNA sequence: TGTGCCAGCAGTTTATCATGGGGGGACCTAGCGGGAGTATGGGCAGATACGCAGTATTTT. It encodes CASSLSWGDLAGVWADTQYF.

The V call is TRBV7-2, the J call TRBJ1-1; D remains ambiguous. The CDR3 is 11 amino acids. Trimming removed 6 bases from V and 13 bases from J, with 15 bases in between. CDR1 is SGHTA and CDR2 is FQGNSA in the germline V gene. The CDR3 protein is CASRPEMLGFF. As DNA, the CDR3 is TGTGCCAGCAGGCCGGAGATGTTGGGTTTCTTT.

This rearrangement joins TRBV18 to TRBJ1-4, with a possible D match to TRBD1 (5 bases). V gave up 3 bases and J gave up 0 bases, with 8 bases separating them. Germline CDR1 and CDR2: KGHSH and LQKENI. This CDR3 is built from 15 residues. CDR3 sequence: CASSPVRATNEKLFF. CDR3 DNA: TGTGCCAGCTCACCGGTCAGGGCAACTAATGAAAAACTGTTTTTT.